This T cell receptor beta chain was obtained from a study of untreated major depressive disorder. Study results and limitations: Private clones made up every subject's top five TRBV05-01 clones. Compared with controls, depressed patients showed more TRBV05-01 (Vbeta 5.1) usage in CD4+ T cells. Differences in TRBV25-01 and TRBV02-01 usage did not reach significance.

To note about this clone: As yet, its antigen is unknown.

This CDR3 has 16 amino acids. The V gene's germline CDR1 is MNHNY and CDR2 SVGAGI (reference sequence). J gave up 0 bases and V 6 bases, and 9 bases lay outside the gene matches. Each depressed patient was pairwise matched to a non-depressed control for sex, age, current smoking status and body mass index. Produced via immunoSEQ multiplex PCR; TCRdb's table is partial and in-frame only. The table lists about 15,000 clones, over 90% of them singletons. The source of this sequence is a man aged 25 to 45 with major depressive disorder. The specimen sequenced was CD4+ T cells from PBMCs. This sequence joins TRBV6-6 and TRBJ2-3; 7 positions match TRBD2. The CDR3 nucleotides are TGTGCCAGCAGGAGAAGGTCCGGGGGGAGCACAGATACGCAGTATTTT. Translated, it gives CASRRRSGGSTDTQYF.